These 13 T cell receptor beta chains were sequenced from one sample in a study of post-analysis software for immune sequencing data. General observations from the study: Relative to controls, patients had several TRBV segments at higher frequency, with TRBV5-6, TRBV5-1 and TRBV20-1 among these.

These receptors' antigens are unknown. Tagging with unique molecular identifiers was a feature of the TCR beta cDNA libraries. TCRdb fed the PCR reads into MiXCR, producing one record per CDR3 protein. Here the sample spans fewer than 850,000 distinct CDR3 sequences, less than 35% being singletons. The sequenced material came from blood. The source of these receptors is a girl between 10 and 17 years old with multiple sclerosis.

The V and J genes are TRBV20-1 and TRBJ2-7; 7 bases agree with TRBD1. The CDR3 is made up of 14 amino acids. The germline gives CDR1 DFQATT, CDR2 SNEGSKA (reference sequence). Trimming removed 5 bases from V and 3 bases from J; junction bases left unmatched: 10. CDR3 coding DNA: TGCAGTGCTGCTGAAGACAGGGTAGACTACGAGCAGTACTTC. Translating it yields CSAAEDRVDYEQYF.

This chain links TRBV14 with TRBJ2-3; a possible D gene is TRBD2 (5 bases). Germline loops: CDR1 SGHDN, CDR2 FVKESK. The length of the CDR3 is 17 residues. Between the trimmed V and J ends, which lost 1 base and 0 bases, there was a span of 14 bases. CDR3 protein: CASSQVGGYGSTDTQYF. Written as DNA, the CDR3 is TGTGCCAGCAGCCAAGTTGGCGGGTACGGGAGCACAGATACGCAGTATTTT.

This clonotype has a handful of counts. This chain joins TRBV7-2 and TRBJ1-1; TRBD1 matches 8 bases. The germline V gene encodes CDR1 SGHTA and CDR2 FQGNSA. This CDR3 spans 16 amino acids. Unmatched junction bases numbered 13, after V lost 5 bases and J lost 5 bases. The CDR3 coding sequence is TGTGCCAGCAGCCTTGGGGACAGGAGAGTTGAGACTGAAGCTTTCTTT. It yields the protein CASSLGDRRVETEAFF.

This rearrangement joins TRBV28 to TRBJ2-2, with D maybe TRBD1 (6 bases). Germline V lookup: CDR1 MDHEN, CDR2 SYDVKM. Trimming took 3 bases from V and 6 from J, leaving 11 bases between them. CDR3 length equals 14 residues. CDR3 amino acids: CASSFAGDPGELFF. CDR3 DNA sequence: TGTGCCAGCAGTTTTGCAGGGGACCCCGGGGAGCTGTTTTTT.

The chain is built from TRBV20-1 and TRBJ1-3; no definite D call. Between the trimmed V and J ends, which lost 1 base and 7 bases, there was a span of 11 bases. The CDR3 consists of 13 residues. Germline CDR1 and CDR2: DFQATT and SNEGSKA (reference sequence). The CDR3: CSARAGYENTIYF. The DNA of the CDR3 is TGCAGTGCTAGAGCGGGATATGAGAACACCATATATTTT.

The chain carries TRBV20-1 and TRBJ1-6, with D possibly TRBD1 on 5 matching bases. The V gene lost 6 bases and the J gene lost 7 bases, with 16 bases spanning the gap. Germline CDR1 DFQATT, CDR2 SNEGSKA (reference sequence). There are 14 residues in the CDR3. CDR3 DNA sequence: TGCAGTGCCGGCCAGGGAGGGGAGAATTCACCCCTCCACTTT. This sequence encodes CSAGQGGENSPLHF.

The table lists this clonotype with a few counts. This chain links TRBV6-5 with TRBJ1-2; no definite D call. Germline-derived CDR1 and CDR2 are MNHEY and SVGAGI. V gave up 6 bases and J gave up 8 bases, with 19 bases separating them. This CDR3 is 14 amino acids long. CDR3 nucleotide sequence: TGTGCCAGCAGGGGAGGCGTGAGGTACGGCGGCTACACCTTC. Translation: CASRGGVRYGGYTF.

Ten or more counts support this clonotype. The chain combines TRBV20-1 with TRBJ2-3; TRBD1 aligns across 8 bases. Germline V lookup: CDR1 DFQATT, CDR2 SNEGSKA (reference sequence). The length of the CDR3 is 15 residues. V gave up 5 bases and J gave up 1 base; unmatched junction bases: 8. The CDR3, as DNA: TGCAGTGCTTCCTCGACAGGGGCCCGCACAGATACGCAGTATTTT. Protein: CSASSTGARTDTQYF.

The V call is TRBV27, the J call TRBJ2-2, with TRBD1 matching over 11 bases. The CDR3 totals 18 residues. After removal of 6 bases from V and 5 bases from J, the junction contained 14 bases not matched to a gene. Germline CDR1 and CDR2: MNHEY and SMNVEV (reference sequence). CDR3 region: CASSQGPGQGDRTGELFF. CDR3 DNA sequence: TGTGCCAGCAGCCAAGGCCCGGGACAGGGGGACCGGACCGGGGAGCTGTTTTTT.

The V gene is TRBV3-1, the J gene TRBJ1-4, with a possible D match to TRBD1 (6 bases). In germline, CDR1 is LGHDT, CDR2 YNNKEL (reference sequence). The CDR3 contains 16 residues. Trimming removed 2 bases from V and 7 bases from J, with 17 bases in between. The CDR3 coding sequence is TGTGCCAGCAGCCAACGGGGTCTAGGGGGAGGTGAAAAACTGTTTTTT. Its translation: CASSQRGLGGGEKLFF.

This clonotype was seen a few times. The chain links TRBV7-9 to TRBJ2-1; unclear D gene. This CDR3 is built from 14 residues. Germline V gives CDR1 SEHNR, CDR2 FQNEAQ (reference sequence). Trimming removed 8 bases from V and 3 bases from J, with 14 bases in between. The DNA for the CDR3 is TGTGCCAGCTCGATAATCCCCCTCTACAATGAGCAGTTCTTC. This codes for CASSIIPLYNEQFF.

At least ten counts were recorded for this clonotype. The chain joins TRBV10-3 to TRBJ1-2, with 9 bases fitting TRBD1. In germline, CDR1 is ENHRY, CDR2 SYGVKD. Trimming removed 5 bases from V and 4 bases from J; junction bases left unmatched: 11. CDR3 length: 16 amino acids. CDR3 sequence: CAISRTGVPTTYGYTF. As DNA, the CDR3 is TGTGCCATCAGTCGGACAGGGGTCCCTACTACCTATGGCTACACCTTC.

The sample holds a few counts of this clonotype. The V and J genes are TRBV6-1 and TRBJ2-2, with D possibly TRBD1 on 6 matching bases. The CDR3 runs to 12 residues. Germline values: CDR1 MNHNS, CDR2 SASEGT. The V end lost 7 bases, the J end lost 3 bases, and 6 bases lay between the germline ends. CDR3 protein: CASKGDTGELFF. The DNA for the CDR3 is TGTGCCAGCAAGGGGGACACCGGGGAGCTGTTTTTT.